Each of the 2 T cell receptor beta chains below was sequenced from the same sample in a study of shared T cell receptors in the human thymus. Profiled with immunoSEQ multiplex PCR; TCRdb holds only in-frame clones, not every one. The sample carries just under 550,000 clones, 78% recorded once. The same sample was also used in a study of human thymus T cells.

Sample: thymocytes. These receptors were obtained from a boy younger than two with a congenital heart defect.

A single count supports this clone. The CDR3 spells CASSETGASNQPQHF. The CDR3 coding sequence is TGTGCCAGCAGTGAAACAGGGGCAAGCAATCAGCCCCAGCATTTT. The rearrangement joins TRBV6-1 to TRBJ1-5; 7 bases are shared with TRBD1. The germline V gene encodes CDR1 MNHNS and CDR2 SASEGT. V was clipped by 2 bases and J by 1 base; unmatched bases: 2. CDR3 length equals 15 residues.

V usage is TRBV6-4 and J usage is TRBJ2-1; maybe TRBD2 (6 bases). The CDR3 runs 12 residues. V was shortened by 4 bases and J by 6 bases, with 7 bases between the two germline ends. Germline V gene lookup returns CDR1 MRHNA and CDR2 SNTAGT. CDR3: CASSGSGNEQFF. In nucleotides, the CDR3 is TGTGCCAGCAGTGGTAGCGGCAATGAGCAGTTCTTC.